The sequence of this T cell receptor (beta chain) was determined in a study of T cells in Graves' hyperthyroidism and ophthalmopathy. The CDR3 regions of TCR beta were amplified from RNA transcripts. HTBI primers were employed in a first-round RT-PCR of the TCR CDR3. From the multiplex PCR reads, TCRdb called clonotypes with MiXCR, one entry per CDR3 protein. There are around 660,000 distinct CDR3 sequences in the sample; approximately 42% occur only once, and about 7% lies in the top ten. The V and J ends lost 9 bases and 7 bases respectively, with 18 bases between them. This CDR3 has 13 amino acids. The germline CDR1 and CDR2 sequences are SEHNR and FQNEAQ (reference sequence).

This TCR came from an adult man with Graves' disease, either hyperthyroidism or ophthalmopathy (not recorded which). Sequenced input: peripheral blood or thyroid tissue (not recorded which). The chain uses TRBV7-9 and TRBJ1-2; D is perhaps TRBD1 (6 bases). In nucleotides, the CDR3 is TGTGCCAGTGCTAGAGGGGGAGACGGTGGCTACACCTTC. It translates to CASARGGDGGYTF. Variable domain in full (rest from reference TRBV7-9 and TRBJ1-2): DTGVSQNPRHKITKRGQNVTFRCDPISEHNRLYWYRQTLGQGPEFLTYFQNEAQLEKSRLLSDRFSAERPKGSFSTLEIQRTEQGDSAMYLCASARGGDGGYTFGSGTRLTVV.